This paragraph reports one T cell receptor beta chain. The data belong to a study of technical replicates of blood from several donors. Germline CDR1 is SGDLS and CDR2 is YYNGEE. The ends were cut back, 3 bases at V and 4 bases at J, with 11 bases in the middle. This CDR3 has 13 amino acids. Sequenced by immunoSEQ multiplex PCR; TCRdb stores in-frame clones only, minus some. The table includes under 100,000 clones, 85% to 95% detected once. The specimen sequenced was T cells isolated from PBMCs. This sequence originates from a human donor in good health. The gene calls are TRBV9 and TRBJ2-7; D gene uncertain. The CDR3 is CASSAAPLYEQYF. DNA for the CDR3: TGTGCCAGCAGCGCCGCCCCCCTATACGAGCAGTACTTC.